This T cell receptor (beta chain) appears in the sequencing data of a study of blood T cell repertoires in COVID-19. Germline-derived CDR1 and CDR2 are SGHDT and YYEEEE. V gave up 6 bases and J gave up 2 bases; unmatched junction bases: 6. The CDR3 extends over 14 amino acids. Authors' processing steps: Using reference gene primer amplification, nucleated cell counts were estimated. Some clones are missing from TCRdb's copy, which holds only in-frame ones; the method was immunoSEQ multiplex PCR. The V and J calls and clone size were taken over from that table, and D and trimming were inferred from the DNA. The profile shows roughly 200,000 clones, approximately 85% of them singletons.

This receptor was taken from a human donor with active or convalescent COVID-19. The donor label of this sample is uncertain. The chain couples TRBV5-6 to TRBJ2-5, with TRBD1 matching 8 bases. Source material: peripheral blood. This CDR3 reads CASKDRTGQETQYF. CDR3 DNA sequence: TGTGCCAGCAAAGATAGGACAGGGCAAGAGACCCAGTACTTC. Supplemented by reference TRBV5-6 and TRBJ2-5, the full variable domain reads DAGVTQSPTHLIKTRGQQVTLRCSPKSGHDTVSWYQQALGQGPQFIFQYYEEEERQRGNFPDRFSGHQFPNYSSELNVNALLLGDSALYLCASKDRTGQETQYFGPGTRLLVL.